The clone carrying this T cell receptor (beta chain) was seen a handful of times. As yet, its antigen is unknown. Alongside a J-beta primer mix, a sample-barcoded 5' primer served in a second PCR lasting roughly 6 to 11 cycles. TCRdb recomputed calls from the 5' RACE reads with MiXCR, one row per CDR3 protein. The sample lists some 560,000 distinct CDR3 sequences, 25% to 35% occurring once. This entry belongs to a study of blood T cells in healthy people across ages. Study-wide results and caveats: Higher diversity, along with more naive CD4+ cells, distinguished long-lived donors from aged donors.

The germline V gene has CDR1 SGHTA and CDR2 FQGNSA. CDR3 size: 13 residues. The trim removed 5 bases at V and 5 bases at J, leaving 5 bases unmatched. These same data were also listed under a study on T cells of mothers and their children. That report notes: According to the study, all extracted RNA entered cDNA synthesis at about 1.4 ug per 15 ul. In both related and unrelated pairs, TCR recombination output is shaped similarly by thymic selection.

This receptor was obtained from a boy aged 2-15 years in good health. J is TRBJ2-5 and V is TRBV7-2, with 7 bases lining up with TRBD2. Sequencing was performed on blood. This chain's CDR3 is CASSRGEGETQYF. For the CDR3, the DNA is TGTGCCAGCAGCCGGGGGGAGGGGGAGACCCAGTACTTC.